One sample yielded the 8 T cell receptor beta chains listed below, sequenced in a study of blood T cell repertoires in COVID-19. This table comes from immunoSEQ multiplex PCR, and its TCRdb copy is limited to in-frame clones, with some not included. The table has roughly 64,000 clones, about 75% seen once. The sequencing sample was made of PBMCs or T cells enriched from blood (not recorded which). Source of these receptors: a woman aged 55-70 years who had been exposed to COVID-19.

The CDR3: CASSLEVRGRLSYMNTEAFF. The CDR3 region has the DNA TGCGCCAGCAGCTTGGAGGTTAGGGGCCGCCTCTCCTATATGAACACTGAAGCTTTCTTT. The chain carries TRBV5-1 and TRBJ1-1; TRBD1 is a possible D gene (5 bases). From germline, CDR1 is SGHRS and CDR2 YFSETQ. CDR3 length: 20 residues. With 0 bases removed from V and 0 bases from J, the gap between germline ends came to 24 bases.

The chain couples TRBV28 to TRBJ2-1, with 14 positions matching TRBD2. Germline V lookup: CDR1 MDHEN, CDR2 SYDVKM. V lost 8 bases, J lost 7 bases, and 7 bases stayed unmatched. This CDR3 comprises 15 residues. CDR3 amino acids: CASGTSGRSRNEQFF. In nucleotides, the CDR3 is TGTGCCAGCGGGACTAGCGGGAGATCTAGGAATGAGCAGTTCTTC.

This clone was counted between two and nine times. The chain carries TRBV6-2 or TRBV6-3 and TRBJ2-3; 13 bases fit TRBD2. This CDR3 has 18 residues. V was pared by 2 bases and J by 0 bases, with 5 bases of the junction left unmatched. CDR1 MNHEY and CDR2 SVGEGT come from the germline V gene. The CDR3 here is CASSYTRTSGRSTDTQYF. CDR3 DNA sequence: TGTGCCAGCAGTTACACACGGACTAGCGGGAGAAGCACAGATACGCAGTATTTT.

The gene calls are TRBV7-3 and TRBJ1-1; 8 bases align to TRBD1. The germline gives CDR1 SGHTA, CDR2 FQGTGA. The CDR3 is made up of 17 amino acids. Unmatched junction bases numbered 13, after V lost 5 bases and J lost 2 bases. The CDR3 here is CASSPSYFGQGNTEAFF. CDR3 coding DNA: TGTGCCAGCAGCCCTTCCTATTTCGGACAGGGCAACACTGAAGCTTTCTTT. The variable domain in full, completed from reference TRBV7-3 and TRBJ1-1, reads GAGVSQTPSNKVTEKGKYVELRCDPISGHTALYWYRQSLGQGPEFLIYFQGTGAADDSGLPNDRFFAVRPEGSVSTLKIQRTERGDSAVYLCASSPSYFGQGNTEAFFGQGTRLTVV.

The chain combines TRBV11-3 with TRBJ2-5; 7 positions agree with TRBD1. V trimming: 4 bases; J trimming: 3 bases; junction bases outside the gene matches: 5. CDR1 and CDR2 (germline): SGHNT, YENEEA. CDR3 length: 14 residues. As DNA, the CDR3 is TGTGCCAGCAGCTCCGGGACAGCGAAAGAGACCCAGTACTTC. Translated, it gives CASSSGTAKETQYF.

V gene TRBV7-9 combines with J gene TRBJ1-3; D perhaps matches TRBD1 (5 bases). The CDR3 contains 14 residues. Germline-derived CDR1 and CDR2 are SEHNR and FQNEAQ (reference sequence). The germline V and J ends were trimmed by 2 bases and 2 bases, with 7 bases remaining between them. The CDR3 DNA reads as TGTGCCAGCAGCTTATCAGGGACTGGAAACACCATATATTTT. Its protein product is CASSLSGTGNTIYF. Combining the CDR3 with reference TRBV7-9 and TRBJ1-3 gives the whole variable domain DTGVSQNPRHKITKRGQNVTFRCDPISEHNRLYWYRQTLGQGPEFLTYFQNEAQLEKSRLLSDRFSAERPKGSFSTLEIQRTEQGDSAMYLCASSLSGTGNTIYFGEGSWLTVV.

The V and J genes are TRBV4-2 and TRBJ2-7; TRBD1 aligns across 9 bases. Germline-derived CDR1 and CDR2 are LGHNA and YNFKEQ. The V gene end was trimmed by 1 base and the J gene end by 7 bases; junction bases not matched to a gene: 8. There are 15 residues in the CDR3. CDR3 loop: CASSQAGQGKGEQYF. Here the CDR3 DNA reads TGTGCCAGCAGCCAAGCGGGACAGGGAAAAGGGGAGCAGTACTTC.

The V gene is TRBV6-1, the J gene TRBJ1-2, with TRBD1 identical over 9 bases. Germline loops: CDR1 MNHNS, CDR2 SASEGT. V shed 2 bases, J shed 5 bases, and the junction held 6 bases outside the gene matches. The CDR3 is made up of 15 amino acids. CDR3 region: CASSESPGQGYGYTF. The CDR3 bases are TGTGCCAGCAGTGAAAGCCCGGGACAGGGATATGGCTACACCTTC.